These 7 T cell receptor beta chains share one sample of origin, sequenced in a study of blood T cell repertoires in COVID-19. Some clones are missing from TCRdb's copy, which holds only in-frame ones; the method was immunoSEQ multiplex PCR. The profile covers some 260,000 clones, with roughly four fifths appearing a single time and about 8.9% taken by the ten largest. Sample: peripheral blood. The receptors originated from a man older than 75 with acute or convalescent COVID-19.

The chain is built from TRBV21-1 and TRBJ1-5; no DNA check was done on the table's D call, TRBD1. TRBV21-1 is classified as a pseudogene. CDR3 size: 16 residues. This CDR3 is CASSTPPGQGLQPQHF. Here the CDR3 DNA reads TGTGCCAGCAGCACGCCTCCGGGACAGGGACTTCAGCCCCAGCATTTT.

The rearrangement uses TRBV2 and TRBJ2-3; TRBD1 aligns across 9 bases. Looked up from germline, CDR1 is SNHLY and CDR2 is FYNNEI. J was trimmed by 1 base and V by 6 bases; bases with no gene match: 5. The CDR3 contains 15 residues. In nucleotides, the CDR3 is TGTGCCAGCAGCCTCGACAGGGGGGGCACAGATACGCAGTATTTT. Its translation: CASSLDRGGTDTQYF.

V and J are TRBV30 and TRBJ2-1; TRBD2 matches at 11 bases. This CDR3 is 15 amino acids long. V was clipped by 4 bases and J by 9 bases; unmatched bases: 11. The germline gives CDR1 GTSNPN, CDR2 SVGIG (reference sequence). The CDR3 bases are TGTGCCTGGAAACTAGCGGGAGTAAATTCCGGTGAGCAGTTCTTC. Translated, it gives CAWKLAGVNSGEQFF.

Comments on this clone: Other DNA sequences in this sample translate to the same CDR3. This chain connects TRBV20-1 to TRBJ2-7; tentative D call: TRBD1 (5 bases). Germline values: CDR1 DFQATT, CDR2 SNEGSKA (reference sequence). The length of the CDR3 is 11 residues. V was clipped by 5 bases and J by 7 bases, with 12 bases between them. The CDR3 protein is CSARSGFEQYF. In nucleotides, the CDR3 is TGCAGTGCTCGTTCAGGGTTTGAGCAGTACTTC.

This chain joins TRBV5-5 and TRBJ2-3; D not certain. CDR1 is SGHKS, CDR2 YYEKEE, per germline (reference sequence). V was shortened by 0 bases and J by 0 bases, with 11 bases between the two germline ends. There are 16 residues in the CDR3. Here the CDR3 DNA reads TGTGCCAGCAGCTTGGGCGGCCATATGAGCACAGATACGCAGTATTTT. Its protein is CASSLGGHMSTDTQYF.

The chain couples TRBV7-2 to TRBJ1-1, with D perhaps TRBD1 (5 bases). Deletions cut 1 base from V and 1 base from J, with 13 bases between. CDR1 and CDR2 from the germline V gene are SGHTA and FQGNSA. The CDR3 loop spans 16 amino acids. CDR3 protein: CASSLGGLLGNTEAFF. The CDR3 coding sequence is TGTGCCAGCAGCTTAGGGGGACTACTAGGGAACACTGAAGCTTTCTTT.

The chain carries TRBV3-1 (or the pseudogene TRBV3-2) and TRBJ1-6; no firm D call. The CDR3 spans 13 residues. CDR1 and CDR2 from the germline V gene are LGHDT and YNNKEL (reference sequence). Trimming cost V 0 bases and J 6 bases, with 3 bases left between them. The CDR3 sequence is CASSQDSNSPLHF. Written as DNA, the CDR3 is TGTGCCAGCAGCCAAGATAGTAATTCACCCCTCCACTTT.